This T cell receptor beta chain was recorded in a study of Graves' ophthalmopathy and Graves' hyperthyroidism. This clonotype occurred many times. The V gene lost 7 bases and the J gene lost 5 bases, with 18 bases spanning the gap. Germline V gives CDR1 MNHEY, CDR2 SVGEGT. The CDR3 contains 15 residues. Investigators amplified TCR beta CDR3 regions from RNA transcripts. HTBI primers primed a first-round RT-PCR, and a second-round multiplex PCR followed. Each CDR3 protein gets one entry after TCRdb re-called the multiplex PCR reads with MiXCR. This repertoire shows 300,000 or so distinct CDR3 sequences, roughly 15% found once; its top ten account for approximately 13%.

The source is an adult man with Graves' ophthalmopathy. Sequencing was done on a sample of peripheral blood. The V call is TRBV6-2 or TRBV6-3, the J call TRBJ2-4, with D unresolved. The CDR3 is CASTGSRHLQNIQYF. CDR3 DNA sequence: TGTGCCAGCACCGGCTCCAGACATCTTCAAAACATTCAGTACTTC.